These 7 T cell receptor beta chains were sequenced from one sample in a study of T cells and Merkel cell carcinoma outcomes. TCRdb's copy holds only in-frame clones and misses some; the assay was immunoSEQ multiplex PCR. In the table there are under 1,200 clones, approximately 90% of which are singletons. The source material was tumor tissue from Merkel cell carcinoma. The receptor source for this set is a human donor with Merkel cell carcinoma.

This clone counts as large. The V and J genes are TRBV10-3 and TRBJ2-1, with 8 bases aligning to TRBD1. V was pared by 0 bases and J by 8 bases, with 12 bases of the junction left unmatched. The length of the CDR3 is 17 residues. Germline CDR1 reads ENHRY; CDR2 reads SYGVKD. The CDR3 region is CAISESITGGSGDEQFF. For the CDR3, the DNA is TGTGCCATCAGTGAGTCGATCACAGGGGGTTCAGGCGATGAGCAGTTCTTC.

V and J are TRBV28 and TRBJ1-2; 10 positions agree with TRBD1. This CDR3 region has 15 residues. Trimming cost V 5 bases and J 1 base; bases outside gene matches: 4. The V gene's germline CDR1 is MDHEN and CDR2 SYDVKM. The DNA for the CDR3 is TGTGCCAGCAGTGACAGGGGGCGAATTAACTATGGCTACACCTTC. This encodes CASSDRGRINYGYTF.

The chain has TRBV6-5 and TRBJ1-1; D remains unclear. The V and J ends lost 4 bases and 1 base respectively, with 7 bases between them. The CDR3 consists of 13 residues. Per germline, CDR1 MNHEY and CDR2 SVGAGI. The CDR3 nucleotides are TGTGCCAGCAGTTTCACGGGGAACACTGAAGCTTTCTTT. It specifies CASSFTGNTEAFF.

This sequence joins TRBV28 and TRBJ2-3, with TRBD2 matching 13 bases. Germline loops: CDR1 MDHEN, CDR2 SYDVKM. This CDR3 region has 15 residues. V dropped 6 bases and J dropped 5; count of bases not matched to a gene: 5. The chain's CDR3 is CASSRTSGRLDTQYF. CDR3 sequence (DNA): TGTGCCAGCAGCCGGACTAGCGGGAGATTAGATACGCAGTATTTT.

The rearrangement links TRBV29-1 to TRBJ1-1, with D tentatively TRBD1 (6 bases). CDR1 SQVTM and CDR2 ANQGSEA come from the germline V gene. With 6 bases removed from V and 5 bases from J, the gap between germline ends came to 10 bases. The length of the CDR3 is 11 residues. CDR3 sequence (DNA): TGCAGCGTGTGGGGGCAGACTGAAGCTTTCTTT. This gives the protein CSVWGQTEAFF.

The chain has TRBV20-1 and TRBJ1-2; no firm D call. This CDR3 spans 10 amino acids. The V end lost 3 bases, the J end lost 8 bases, and 7 bases lay between the germline ends. Germline CDR1 is DFQATT and CDR2 is SNEGSKA (reference sequence). The CDR3 is CSARGRGYTF. The CDR3 region has the DNA TGCAGTGCTAGGGGGAGAGGCTACACCTTC.

The chain joins TRBV6-5 to TRBJ1-2; weak D call: TRBD1 (6 bases). This CDR3 has 14 amino acids. CDR1 is MNHEY and CDR2 is SVGAGI in the germline V gene. Trimming left V 5 bases short and J 8 bases short, with 18 bases between. In DNA, the CDR3 is TGTGCCAGCAGTCCCCAAGGGGGGGCGAGGGGCTACACCTTC. Its translation is CASSPQGGARGYTF.